A single sample gave rise to the 27 T cell receptor beta chains below, sequenced in a study of T-cell reconstitution after alpha-beta-depleted transplantation in children. Preparation of the TCRbeta library was carried out with unique molecular identifiers. Each CDR3 protein gets one entry after TCRdb re-called the PCR reads with MiXCR. The sample has about 980,000 distinct CDR3 sequences, about 26% seen once. The sequencing used PBMCs, mostly from graft donor cells, collected 360 days after TCRalphabeta/CD19-depleted stem cell transplant. The receptors stem from a boy less than two years old who had a stem cell transplant for SCID, so the T cells may come from the graft donor.

V is TRBV28 and J is TRBJ1-2; D ambiguous. This CDR3 has 12 amino acids. CDR1 MDHEN and CDR2 SYDVKM come from the germline V gene. The ends were cut back, 3 bases at V and 6 bases at J, with 8 bases in the middle. CDR3: CASSFPRDGYTF. In DNA, the CDR3 is TGTGCCAGCAGTTTTCCTAGGGATGGCTACACCTTC.

The CDR3 bases are TGTGCCAGCAGTTCCCCCTCGGTTTACGAAAAACTGTTTTTT. Protein: CASSSPSVYEKLFF. J is TRBJ1-4 and V is TRBV12-3 or TRBV12-4; D uncertain. The CDR3 length is 14 residues. V was shortened by 4 bases and J by 8 bases, with 14 bases between the two germline ends.

This clonotype was detected only a few times. The chain combines TRBV12-3 or TRBV12-4 with TRBJ2-1, with D unclear. This CDR3 has 16 amino acids. Trimming left V 3 bases short and J 5 bases short, with 17 bases between. The CDR3 DNA follows: TGTGCCAGCAGTTTTCTAGTAAACGGGCCCAACAATGAGCAGTTCTTC. It translates to CASSFLVNGPNNEQFF.

This clonotype was seen only a few times. The V and J genes are TRBV7-2 and TRBJ2-7; 8 nucleotides agree with TRBD1. CDR3 size: 13 residues. Germline V gene lookup returns CDR1 SGHTA and CDR2 FQGNSA. V lost 1 base and J lost 6; bases outside the gene matches: 2. In DNA, the CDR3 is TGTGCCAGCAGCTTAGGGACAGGGCGCGAGCAGTACTTC. Protein: CASSLGTGREQYF.

This clonotype was detected a few times. This rearrangement joins TRBV20-1 to TRBJ1-1; D is ambiguous. The CDR3 runs 14 residues. Germline CDR1 reads DFQATT; CDR2 reads SNEGSKA (reference sequence). Trimming pared 2 bases from V and 0 bases from J, leaving 10 bases between. CDR3 bases: TGCAGTGCTAGACCAGGACCGATGAACACTGAAGCTTTCTTT. Protein: CSARPGPMNTEAFF.

This chain links TRBV12-3 or TRBV12-4 with TRBJ1-1; tentative D call: TRBD1 (6 bases). The CDR3 extends over 14 amino acids. V was shortened by 8 bases and J by 0 bases, with 13 bases between the two germline ends. The CDR3 sequence is CASGPQGLNTEAFF. For the CDR3, the DNA is TGTGCCAGCGGCCCCCAGGGGTTGAACACTGAAGCTTTCTTT.

V and J are TRBV10-3 and TRBJ1-1; D is ambiguous. V was cut by 3 bases and J by 2 bases, with 22 bases left in between. From germline, CDR1 is ENHRY and CDR2 SYGVKD. CDR3 size: 18 residues. The CDR3 spells CAISDMGEGWAGNTEAFF. DNA for the CDR3: TGTGCCATCAGTGATATGGGCGAAGGATGGGCGGGTAACACTGAAGCTTTCTTT.

The chain uses TRBV7-9 and TRBJ1-4, with D perhaps TRBD1 (6 bases). This CDR3 has 16 residues. Germline lookup yields CDR1 SEHNR and CDR2 FQNEAQ (reference sequence). The V and J ends lost 7 bases and 7 bases respectively, with 22 bases between them. The CDR3 DNA reads as TGTGCCAGCACCCCTGGTCGTCAGGGGAGGGGTGAAAAACTGTTTTTT. Translated: CASTPGRQGRGEKLFF.

The gene calls are TRBV20-1 and TRBJ2-2; D is possibly TRBD2 (6 bases). Germline values: CDR1 DFQATT, CDR2 SNEGSKA (reference sequence). The CDR3 loop spans 14 amino acids. Trimming took off 6 bases at V and 9 bases at J, with 20 bases between the two ends. In nucleotides, the CDR3 is TGCAGTGCCCGAAGACTAGGATGGAACAGGGAGCTGTTTTTT. Its protein product is CSARRLGWNRELFF.

V usage is TRBV7-3 and J usage is TRBJ2-7; D not certain. Deletions cut 2 bases from V and 4 bases from J, with 24 bases between. Germline assignment: CDR1 SGHTA and CDR2 FQGTGA. This CDR3 has 18 amino acids. The CDR3 bases are TGTGCCAGCAGCTTATACCCTAAAAGGGTTGGAGCGTTTTACGAGCAGTACTTC. Residues: CASSLYPKRVGAFYEQYF. The full variable domain, in which reference TRBV7-3 and TRBJ2-7 provide the parts outside the CDR3, is GAGVSQTPSNKVTEKGKYVELRCDPISGHTALYWYRQSLGQGPEFLIYFQGTGAADDSGLPNDRFFAVRPEGSVSTLKIQRTERGDSAVYLCASSLYPKRVGAFYEQYFGPGTRLTVT.

This clonotype occurred many times. This chain links TRBV6-5 with TRBJ2-1; unclear D gene. The V end was cut by 3 bases, the J end by 2 bases, with 11 bases between. CDR3 size: 15 residues. Germline V gene sequence: CDR1 MNHEY, CDR2 SVGAGI. CDR3: CASSYLVGPYNEQFF. CDR3 coding DNA: TGTGCCAGCAGTTATCTTGTGGGCCCCTACAATGAGCAGTTCTTC.

This clonotype was seen only a few times. This chain joins TRBV5-6 and TRBJ2-3; D remains ambiguous. Trimming cost V 2 bases and J 4 bases, with 14 bases left between them. The V gene's germline CDR1 is SGHDT and CDR2 YYEEEE. The CDR3 contains 15 residues. In nucleotides, the CDR3 is TGTGCCAGCAGCTTCTTCTGGAGCGTCTCAGATACGCAGTATTTT. It yields the protein CASSFFWSVSDTQYF. The full variable domain, rest sourced from reference TRBV5-6 and TRBJ2-3, is DAGVTQSPTHLIKTRGQQVTLRCSPKSGHDTVSWYQQALGQGPQFIFQYYEEEERQRGNFPDRFSGHQFPNYSSELNVNALLLGDSALYLCASSFFWSVSDTQYFGPGTRLTVL.

The chain combines TRBV7-3 with TRBJ2-5; TRBD1 aligns across 12 bases. V dropped 5 bases and J dropped 5; count of bases not matched to a gene: 9. Per the germline V gene, CDR1 is SGHTA and CDR2 is FQGTGA. The CDR3 has 16 amino acids. The CDR3 is CASSKGDRGRVETQYF. In DNA, the CDR3 is TGTGCCAGCAGCAAGGGGGACAGGGGGCGCGTGGAGACCCAGTACTTC.

This chain connects TRBV12-3 or TRBV12-4 to TRBJ1-2; 8 nucleotides line up with TRBD1. This CDR3 has 12 amino acids. Losses at the gene ends were 7 bases for V and 8 bases for J; bases not matched to a gene: 6. The CDR3, as DNA: TGTGCCAGCACTCAGGGGGCGCGGGGCTACACCTTC. Translating it yields CASTQGARGYTF.

A few counts support this clonotype. The chain recombines TRBV7-9 with TRBJ2-7, with 8 positions matching TRBD2. From germline, CDR1 is SEHNR and CDR2 FQNEAQ (reference sequence). The CDR3 sequence is 15 residues long. The trim removed 5 bases at V and 4 bases at J, leaving 10 bases unmatched. Here the CDR3 DNA reads TGTGCCAGCAGCCAGGGCCCGGGGGGGCAGTACGAGCAGTACTTC. Translating it yields CASSQGPGGQYEQYF.

This rearrangement joins TRBV20-1 to TRBJ2-7, with D perhaps being TRBD1 or TRBD2 (7 bases each). The CDR3 totals 13 residues. Between the trimmed V and J ends, which lost 5 bases and 6 bases, there was a span of 17 bases. CDR1 and CDR2 (germline): DFQATT, SNEGSKA (reference sequence). The CDR3 bases are TGCAGTGCTTTGACAGGGAGGGTTAGCGAGCAGTACTTC. Residues: CSALTGRVSEQYF.

The genes are TRBV13 and TRBJ2-1, with no clear D. Germline V CDR1 and CDR2: PRHDT, FYEKMQ (reference sequence). The ends were cut back, 5 bases at V and 7 bases at J, with 21 bases in the middle. The CDR3 totals 16 residues. CDR3 in DNA: TGTGCCAGCAGCCCTAACCTAGGCCCGTCAACTAATGAGCAGTTCTTC. Residues: CASSPNLGPSTNEQFF.

The chain has TRBV20-1 and TRBJ2-7, with 9 bases that match TRBD2. The CDR3 sequence is 15 residues long. Looked up from germline, CDR1 is DFQATT and CDR2 is SNEGSKA (reference sequence). V dropped 0 bases and J dropped 2; count of bases not matched to a gene: 5. For the CDR3, the DNA is TGCAGTGCTAGAGATTTGCGGGGGGGACCCTACGAGCAGTACTTC. Protein sequence: CSARDLRGGPYEQYF.

The table lists this clonotype with a few counts. J is TRBJ1-2 and V is TRBV5-1; D perhaps matches TRBD1 (5 bases). CDR1 is SGHRS and CDR2 is YFSETQ in the germline V gene. The V and J ends lost 2 bases and 7 bases respectively, with 15 bases between them. This CDR3 region has 14 residues. CDR3 DNA: TGCGCCAGCAGCTTCGACAGTCCGGGGATTGGCTACACCTTC. It specifies CASSFDSPGIGYTF.

This chain uses TRBV20-1 with TRBJ1-5; no definite D call. There are 14 residues in the CDR3. V dropped 4 bases and J dropped 0 bases, with 10 bases sitting between them. Germline-derived CDR1 and CDR2 are DFQATT and SNEGSKA (reference sequence). CDR3 in amino acids: CSANPLISNQPQHF. DNA of the CDR3: TGCAGTGCTAATCCATTAATTAGCAATCAGCCCCAGCATTTT.

This clonotype showed up just a few times. This sequence joins TRBV29-1 and TRBJ1-1; 8 bases agree with TRBD1. The CDR3 extends over 11 amino acids. V was clipped by 6 bases and J by 11 bases; unmatched bases: 8. The germline gives CDR1 SQVTM, CDR2 ANQGSEA. CDR3 residues: CSVPGQGMAFF. For the CDR3, the DNA is TGCAGCGTCCCAGGACAGGGTATGGCTTTCTTT.

V usage is TRBV5-6 and J usage is TRBJ2-7; D is possibly TRBD1 or TRBD2 (6 bases each). Germline V CDR1 and CDR2: SGHDT, YYEEEE. The CDR3 has 13 amino acids. With 0 bases removed from V and 6 bases from J, the gap between germline ends came to 10 bases. CDR3 residues: CASSLVGGFEQYF. For the CDR3, the DNA is TGTGCCAGCAGCTTGGTAGGGGGGTTCGAGCAGTACTTC.

The genes are TRBV9 and TRBJ1-1; D call uncertain. The CDR3 contains 15 residues. Trimming stripped 1 base from V and 1 base from J, with 11 bases between. The germline V gene has CDR1 SGDLS and CDR2 YYNGEE. The CDR3 reads CASSVMPQPNTEAFF. Here the CDR3 DNA reads TGTGCCAGCAGCGTAATGCCGCAGCCGAACACTGAAGCTTTCTTT.

The sample holds a few counts of this clonotype. This chain links TRBV5-1 with TRBJ2-5; possible D gene TRBD2, 5 bases. Germline V gives CDR1 SGHRS, CDR2 YFSETQ. Trimming removed 6 bases from V and 2 bases from J, with 14 bases in between. The CDR3 sequence is 14 residues long. CDR3 amino acids: CASTHPGSQETQYF. Written as DNA, the CDR3 is TGCGCCAGCACCCACCCGGGATCTCAAGAGACCCAGTACTTC.

V gene TRBV20-1 combines with J gene TRBJ2-1; D unclear. The CDR3 is made up of 11 amino acids. Germline-derived CDR1 and CDR2 are DFQATT and SNEGSKA (reference sequence). Trimming pared 3 bases from V and 6 bases from J, leaving 6 bases between. CDR3 amino acids: CSASVVNEQFF. The CDR3 nucleotides are TGCAGTGCTAGTGTTGTCAATGAGCAGTTCTTC.

This clonotype occurred a few times. This chain joins TRBV29-1 and TRBJ2-1; TRBD2 matches at 7 bases. This CDR3 contains 16 residues. The V gene's germline CDR1 is SQVTM and CDR2 ANQGSEA. Unmatched junction bases numbered 13, after V lost 4 bases and J lost 4 bases. CDR3 protein: CSVGGWGGGNYNEQFF. The CDR3 nucleotides are TGCAGCGTTGGGGGGTGGGGCGGGGGAAATTACAATGAGCAGTTCTTC.

V usage is TRBV6-2 or TRBV6-3 and J usage is TRBJ2-7; D ambiguous. V was trimmed by 3 bases and J by 4 bases, leaving 13 bases between them. This CDR3 has 14 amino acids. The germline gives CDR1 MNHEY, CDR2 SVGEGT. CDR3 coding DNA: TGTGCCAGCAGTTATGGCAGCCGGGTGTACGAGCAGTACTTC. Translated, it gives CASSYGSRVYEQYF.